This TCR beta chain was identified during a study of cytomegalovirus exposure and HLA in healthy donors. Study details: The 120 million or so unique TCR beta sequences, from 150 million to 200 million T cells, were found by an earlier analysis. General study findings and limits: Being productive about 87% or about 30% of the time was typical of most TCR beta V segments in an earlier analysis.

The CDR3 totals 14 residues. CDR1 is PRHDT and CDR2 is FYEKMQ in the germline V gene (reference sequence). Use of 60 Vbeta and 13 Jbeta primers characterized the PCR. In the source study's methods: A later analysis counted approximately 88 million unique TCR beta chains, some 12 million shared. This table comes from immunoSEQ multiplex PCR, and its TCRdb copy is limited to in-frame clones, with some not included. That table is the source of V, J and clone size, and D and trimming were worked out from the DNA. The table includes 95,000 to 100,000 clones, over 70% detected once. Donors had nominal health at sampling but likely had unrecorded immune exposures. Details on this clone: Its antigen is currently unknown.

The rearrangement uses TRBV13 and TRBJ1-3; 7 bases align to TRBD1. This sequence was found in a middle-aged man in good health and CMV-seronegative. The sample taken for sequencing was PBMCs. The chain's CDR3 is CATRQGLSGNTIYF. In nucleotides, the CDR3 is TGTGCTACCAGACAGGGTCTCTCTGGAAACACCATATATTTT.